This T cell receptor beta chain comes out of a study of T cell responses to AZD1222 COVID-19 vaccine. Study-level results: Just a handful of people given AZD1222 tested seropositive at baseline.

This clone has just one count. The antigen remains unidentified. Trimming pared 1 base from V and 7 bases from J, leaving 15 bases between. This CDR3 region has 15 residues. Germline assignment: CDR1 SEHNR and CDR2 FQNEAQ (reference sequence). Assay: immunoSEQ multiplex PCR; the TCRdb copy retains only in-frame clones and omits some. Altogether about 120,000 clones are present, 85% to 90% being singletons, with the ten largest covering around 12%. The sequencing here drew on peripheral blood, taken on day 0 of AZD1222 vaccination. The chain has TRBV7-9 and TRBJ2-3; D is possibly TRBD1 (6 bases). This receptor was obtained from an adult in good health. The CDR3 here is CASSLVITGRNTQYF. CDR3 DNA: TGTGCCAGCAGCTTAGTTATAACAGGGCGAAATACGCAGTATTTT.